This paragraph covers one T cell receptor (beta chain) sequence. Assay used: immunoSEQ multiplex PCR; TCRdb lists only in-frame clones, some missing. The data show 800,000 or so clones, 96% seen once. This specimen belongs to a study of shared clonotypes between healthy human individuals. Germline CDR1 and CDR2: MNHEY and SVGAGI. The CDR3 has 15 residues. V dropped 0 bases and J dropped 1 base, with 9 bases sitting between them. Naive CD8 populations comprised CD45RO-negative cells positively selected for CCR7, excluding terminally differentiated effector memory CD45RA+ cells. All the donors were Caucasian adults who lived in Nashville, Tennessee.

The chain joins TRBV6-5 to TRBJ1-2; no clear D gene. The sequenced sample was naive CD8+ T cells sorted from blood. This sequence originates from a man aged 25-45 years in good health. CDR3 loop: CASSYSIENNYGYTF. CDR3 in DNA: TGTGCCAGCAGTTACTCGATCGAAAATAACTATGGCTACACCTTC.